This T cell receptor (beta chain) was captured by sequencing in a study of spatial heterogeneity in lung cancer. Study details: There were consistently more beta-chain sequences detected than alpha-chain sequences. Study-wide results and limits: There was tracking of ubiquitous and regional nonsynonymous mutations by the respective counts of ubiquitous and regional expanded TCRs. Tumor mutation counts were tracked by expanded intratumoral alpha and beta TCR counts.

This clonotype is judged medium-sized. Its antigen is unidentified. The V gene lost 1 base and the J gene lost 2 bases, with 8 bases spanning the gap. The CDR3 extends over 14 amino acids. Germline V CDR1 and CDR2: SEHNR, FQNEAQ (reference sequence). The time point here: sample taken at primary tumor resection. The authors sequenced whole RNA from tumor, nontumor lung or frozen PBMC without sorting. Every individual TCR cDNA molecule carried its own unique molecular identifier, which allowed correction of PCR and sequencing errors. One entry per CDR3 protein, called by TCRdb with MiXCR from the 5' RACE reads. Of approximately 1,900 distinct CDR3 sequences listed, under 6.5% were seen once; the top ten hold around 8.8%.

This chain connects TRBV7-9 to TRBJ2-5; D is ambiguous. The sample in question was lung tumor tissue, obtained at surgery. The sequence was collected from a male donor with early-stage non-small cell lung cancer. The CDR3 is CASSLGGGQETQYF. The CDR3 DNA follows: TGTGCCAGCAGCTTAGGTGGCGGACAAGAGACCCAGTACTTC.